This record concerns one TCR beta chain sequence. For the second PCR, which ran for roughly 6 to 12 cycles, a sample-barcoded 5' primer and a J-beta primer mix were used. TCRdb re-called the 5' RACE reads through MiXCR, storing one row per CDR3 protein. The sample records about 570,000 distinct CDR3 sequences, about 25% being singletons. The CDR3 is 13 residues long. Germline lookup yields CDR1 LNHNV and CDR2 YYDKDF (reference sequence). The data belong to a study of blood T cells in healthy people across ages. The same sample was also studied in work on T cells of mothers and their children.

The material sequenced was blood. This TCR was sampled from a boy aged 2 to 10 in good health. The rearrangement joins TRBV15 to TRBJ2-5; a weak D match, TRBD1 (6 bases). The J call may be mistaken, given a closer DNA end match to TRBJ2-1. The CDR3 is CATSSESGDEQFF. CDR3 DNA sequence: TGTGCCACCAGCAGCGAATCAGGGGATGAGCAGTTCTTC.